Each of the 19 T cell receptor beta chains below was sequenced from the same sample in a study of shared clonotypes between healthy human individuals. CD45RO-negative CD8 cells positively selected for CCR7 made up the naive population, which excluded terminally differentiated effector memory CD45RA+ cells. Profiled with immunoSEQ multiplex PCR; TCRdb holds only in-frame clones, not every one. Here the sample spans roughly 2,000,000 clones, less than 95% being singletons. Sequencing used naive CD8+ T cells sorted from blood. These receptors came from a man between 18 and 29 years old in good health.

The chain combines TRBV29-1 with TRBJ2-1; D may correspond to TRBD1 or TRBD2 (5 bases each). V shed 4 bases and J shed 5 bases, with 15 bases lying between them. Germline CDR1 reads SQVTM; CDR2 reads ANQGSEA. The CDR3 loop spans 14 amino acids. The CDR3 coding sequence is TGCAGCGTTGCTGGGACCACTATTGACAATGAGCAGTTCTTC. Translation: CSVAGTTIDNEQFF.

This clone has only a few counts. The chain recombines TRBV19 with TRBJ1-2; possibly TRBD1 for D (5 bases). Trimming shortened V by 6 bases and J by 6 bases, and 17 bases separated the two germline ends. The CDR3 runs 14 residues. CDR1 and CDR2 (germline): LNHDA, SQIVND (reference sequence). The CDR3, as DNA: TGTGCCAGTAGCCTGGGGCCAGGGCAGGATGGCTACACCTTC. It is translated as CASSLGPGQDGYTF.

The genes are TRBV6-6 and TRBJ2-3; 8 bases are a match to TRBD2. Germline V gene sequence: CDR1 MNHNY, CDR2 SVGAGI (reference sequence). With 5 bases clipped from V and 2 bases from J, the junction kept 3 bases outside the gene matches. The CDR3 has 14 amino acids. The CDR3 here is CASSDGGDTDTQYF. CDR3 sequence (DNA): TGTGCCAGCAGTGACGGGGGGGACACAGATACGCAGTATTTT.

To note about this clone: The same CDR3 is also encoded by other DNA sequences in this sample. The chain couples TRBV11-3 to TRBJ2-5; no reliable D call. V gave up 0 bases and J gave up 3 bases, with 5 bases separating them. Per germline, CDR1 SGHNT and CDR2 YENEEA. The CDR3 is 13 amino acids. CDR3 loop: CASSLDQEETQYF. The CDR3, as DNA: TGTGCCAGCAGCTTAGACCAAGAAGAGACCCAGTACTTC.

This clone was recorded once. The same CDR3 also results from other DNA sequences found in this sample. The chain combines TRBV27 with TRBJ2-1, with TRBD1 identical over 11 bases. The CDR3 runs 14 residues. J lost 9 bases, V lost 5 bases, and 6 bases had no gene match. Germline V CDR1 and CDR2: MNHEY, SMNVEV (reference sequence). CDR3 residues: CASSLGQGAGEQFF. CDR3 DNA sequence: TGTGCCAGCAGTCTCGGACAGGGGGCCGGTGAGCAGTTCTTC.

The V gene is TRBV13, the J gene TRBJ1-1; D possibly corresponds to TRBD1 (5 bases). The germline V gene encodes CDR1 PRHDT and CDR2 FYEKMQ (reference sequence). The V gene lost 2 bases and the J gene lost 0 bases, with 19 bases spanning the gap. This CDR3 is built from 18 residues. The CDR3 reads CASSLPFPSGTVNTEAFF. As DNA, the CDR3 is TGTGCCAGCAGCTTACCTTTCCCGTCCGGGACGGTGAACACTGAAGCTTTCTTT. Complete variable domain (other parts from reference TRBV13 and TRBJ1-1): AAGVIQSPRHLIKEKRETATLKCYPIPRHDTVYWYQQGPGQDPQFLISFYEKMQSDKGSIPDRFSAQQFSDYHSELNMSSLELGDSALYFCASSLPFPSGTVNTEAFFGQGTRLTVV.

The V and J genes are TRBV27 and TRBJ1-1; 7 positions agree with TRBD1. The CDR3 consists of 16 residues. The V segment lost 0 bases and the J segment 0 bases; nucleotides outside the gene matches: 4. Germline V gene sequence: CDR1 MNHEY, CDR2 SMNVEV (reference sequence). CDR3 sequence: CASSLSGQKMNTEAFF. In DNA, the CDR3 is TGTGCCAGCAGTTTATCGGGACAGAAGATGAACACTGAAGCTTTCTTT.

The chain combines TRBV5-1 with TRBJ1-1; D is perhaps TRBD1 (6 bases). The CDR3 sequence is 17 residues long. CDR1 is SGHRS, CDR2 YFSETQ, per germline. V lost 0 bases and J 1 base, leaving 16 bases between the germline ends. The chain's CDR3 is CASSLGLGDTKNTEAFF. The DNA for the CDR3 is TGCGCCAGCAGCTTGGGGCTTGGGGACACCAAGAACACTGAAGCTTTCTTT.

The CDR3 DNA follows: TGTGCCAGCAGCTACCGGGCCTCCTACGAGCAGTACTTC. This encodes CASSYRASYEQYF. This chain joins TRBV7-6 and TRBJ2-7; D is undetermined. The CDR3 is 13 amino acids. Germline V lookup: CDR1 SGHVS, CDR2 FNYEAQ. V was pared by 4 bases and J by 0 bases, with 7 bases between.

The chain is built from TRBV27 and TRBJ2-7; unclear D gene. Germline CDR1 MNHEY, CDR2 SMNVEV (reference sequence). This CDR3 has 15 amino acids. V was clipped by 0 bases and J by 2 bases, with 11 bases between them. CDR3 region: CASSLSTGSPYEQYF. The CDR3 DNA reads TGTGCCAGCAGTTTATCGACGGGTTCCCCCTACGAGCAGTACTTC.

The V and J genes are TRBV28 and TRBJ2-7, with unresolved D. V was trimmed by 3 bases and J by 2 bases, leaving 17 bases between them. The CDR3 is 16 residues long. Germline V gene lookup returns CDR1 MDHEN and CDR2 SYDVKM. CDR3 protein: CASSLIYRTETYEQYF. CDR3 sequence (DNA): TGTGCCAGCAGTTTGATCTATCGGACCGAGACCTACGAGCAGTACTTC.

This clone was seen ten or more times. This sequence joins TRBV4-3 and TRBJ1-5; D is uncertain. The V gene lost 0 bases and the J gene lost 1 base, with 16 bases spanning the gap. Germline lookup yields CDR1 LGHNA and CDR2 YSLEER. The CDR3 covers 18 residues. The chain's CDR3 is CASSQDPFGGSSNQPQHF. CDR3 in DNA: TGCGCCAGCAGCCAAGATCCCTTTGGAGGGTCGAGCAATCAGCCCCAGCATTTT.

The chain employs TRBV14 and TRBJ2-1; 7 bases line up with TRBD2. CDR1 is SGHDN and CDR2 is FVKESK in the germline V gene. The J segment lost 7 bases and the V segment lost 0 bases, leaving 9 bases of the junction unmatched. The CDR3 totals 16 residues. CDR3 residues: CASSQEGGGSKNEQFF. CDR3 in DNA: TGTGCCAGCAGCCAAGAAGGCGGCGGGAGCAAAAATGAGCAGTTCTTC.

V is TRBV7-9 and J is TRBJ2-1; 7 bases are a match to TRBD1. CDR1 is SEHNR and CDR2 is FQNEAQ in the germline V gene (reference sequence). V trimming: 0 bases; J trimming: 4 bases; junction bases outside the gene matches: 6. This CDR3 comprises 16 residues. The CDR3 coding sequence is TGTGCCAGCAGCTTAGCTCACAGGGGACAGTACAATGAGCAGTTCTTC. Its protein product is CASSLAHRGQYNEQFF. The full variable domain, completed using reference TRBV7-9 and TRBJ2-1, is DTGVSQNPRHKITKRGQNVTFRCDPISEHNRLYWYRQTLGQGPEFLTYFQNEAQLEKSRLLSDRFSAERPKGSFSTLEIQRTEQGDSAMYLCASSLAHRGQYNEQFFGPGTRLTVL.

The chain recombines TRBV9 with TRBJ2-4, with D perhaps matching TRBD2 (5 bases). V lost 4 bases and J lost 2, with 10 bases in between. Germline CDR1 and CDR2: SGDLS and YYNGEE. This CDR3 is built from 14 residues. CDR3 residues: CASSMSGSKNIQYF. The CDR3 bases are TGTGCCAGCAGCATGTCGGGGTCCAAAAACATTCAGTACTTC.

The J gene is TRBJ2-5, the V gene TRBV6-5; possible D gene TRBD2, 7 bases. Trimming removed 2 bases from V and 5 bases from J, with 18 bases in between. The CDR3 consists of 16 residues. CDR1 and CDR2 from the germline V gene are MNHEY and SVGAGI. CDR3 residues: CASSYRGGEVGETQYF. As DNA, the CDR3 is TGTGCCAGCAGTTACAGGGGGGGGGAGGTAGGCGAGACCCAGTACTTC.

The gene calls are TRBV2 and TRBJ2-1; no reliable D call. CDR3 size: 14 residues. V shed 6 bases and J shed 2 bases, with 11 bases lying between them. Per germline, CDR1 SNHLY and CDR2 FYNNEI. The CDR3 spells CASRGVSTYNEQFF. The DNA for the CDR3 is TGTGCCAGCAGGGGCGTTTCTACCTACAATGAGCAGTTCTTC. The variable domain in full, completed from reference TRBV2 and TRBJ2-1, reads EPEVTQTPSHQVTQMGQEVILRCVPISNHLYFYWYRQILGQKVEFLVSFYNNEISEKSEIFDDQFSVERPDGSNFTLKIRSTKLEDSAMYFCASRGVSTYNEQFFGPGTRLTVL.

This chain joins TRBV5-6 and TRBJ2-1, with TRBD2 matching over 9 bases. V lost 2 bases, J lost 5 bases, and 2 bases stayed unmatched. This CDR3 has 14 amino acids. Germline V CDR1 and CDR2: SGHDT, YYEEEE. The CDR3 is CASSFGTSHNEQFF. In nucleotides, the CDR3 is TGTGCCAGCAGCTTCGGGACTAGCCACAATGAGCAGTTCTTC.

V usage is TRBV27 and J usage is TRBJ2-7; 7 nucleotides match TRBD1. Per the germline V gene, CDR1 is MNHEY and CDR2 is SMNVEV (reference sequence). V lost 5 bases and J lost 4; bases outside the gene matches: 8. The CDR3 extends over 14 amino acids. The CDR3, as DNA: TGTGCCAGCAGTGCGACAGGGAATAATTACGAGCAGTACTTC. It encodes CASSATGNNYEQYF.